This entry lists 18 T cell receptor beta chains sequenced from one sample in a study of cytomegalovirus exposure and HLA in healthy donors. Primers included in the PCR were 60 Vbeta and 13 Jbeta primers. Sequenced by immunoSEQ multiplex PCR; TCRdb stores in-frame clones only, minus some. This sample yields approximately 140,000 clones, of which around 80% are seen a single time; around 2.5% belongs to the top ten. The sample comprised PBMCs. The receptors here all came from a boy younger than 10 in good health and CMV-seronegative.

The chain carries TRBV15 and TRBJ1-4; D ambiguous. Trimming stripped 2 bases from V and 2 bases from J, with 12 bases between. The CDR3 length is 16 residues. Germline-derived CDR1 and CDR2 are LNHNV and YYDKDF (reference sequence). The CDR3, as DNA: TGTGCCACCAGCAGACCCCAGGCGGGGACTAATGAAAAACTGTTTTTT. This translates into CATSRPQAGTNEKLFF.

This CDR3 is CASSYRLGLYNEQFF. The CDR3 coding sequence is TGTGCCAGCAGCTACCGACTAGGCCTCTACAATGAGCAGTTCTTC. V and J are TRBV7-3 and TRBJ2-1; TRBD2 is a possible D gene (6 bases). The CDR3 spans 15 residues. From germline, CDR1 is SGHTA and CDR2 FQGTGA. Trimming removed 4 bases at V and 3 bases at J, with 13 bases between.

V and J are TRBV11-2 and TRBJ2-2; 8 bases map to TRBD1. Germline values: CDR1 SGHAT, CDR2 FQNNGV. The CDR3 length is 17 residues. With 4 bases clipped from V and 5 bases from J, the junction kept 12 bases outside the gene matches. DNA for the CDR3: TGTGCCAGCAGCTACCCTATAAACAGGGGGGATACCGGGGAGCTGTTTTTT. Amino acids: CASSYPINRGDTGELFF.

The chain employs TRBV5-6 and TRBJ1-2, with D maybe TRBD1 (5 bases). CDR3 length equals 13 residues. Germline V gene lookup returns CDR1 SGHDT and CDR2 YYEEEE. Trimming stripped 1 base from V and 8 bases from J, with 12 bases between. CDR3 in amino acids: CASSLRTGEGYTF. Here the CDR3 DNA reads TGTGCCAGCAGCTTGCGGACGGGGGAAGGCTACACCTTC.

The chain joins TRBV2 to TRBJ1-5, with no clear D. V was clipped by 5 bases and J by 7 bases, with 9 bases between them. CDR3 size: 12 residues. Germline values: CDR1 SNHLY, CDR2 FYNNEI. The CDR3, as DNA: TGTGCCAGCAGTCTGGTTCGGCAGCCCCAGCATTTT. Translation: CASSLVRQPQHF.

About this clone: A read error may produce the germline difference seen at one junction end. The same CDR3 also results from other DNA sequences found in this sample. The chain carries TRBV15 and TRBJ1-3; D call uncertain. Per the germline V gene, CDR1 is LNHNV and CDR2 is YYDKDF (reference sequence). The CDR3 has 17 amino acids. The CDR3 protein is CATSRLNFGSSGNTIYF. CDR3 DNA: TGCGCCACCAGCAGGCTAAACTTCGGTAGCTCTGGAAACACCATATATTTT.

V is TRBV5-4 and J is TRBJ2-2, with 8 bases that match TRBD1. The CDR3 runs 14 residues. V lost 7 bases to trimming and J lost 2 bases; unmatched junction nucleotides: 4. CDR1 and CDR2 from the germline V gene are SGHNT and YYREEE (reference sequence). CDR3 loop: CASAGQGNTGELFF. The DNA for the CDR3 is TGTGCCAGCGCAGGACAGGGTAACACCGGGGAGCTGTTTTTT.

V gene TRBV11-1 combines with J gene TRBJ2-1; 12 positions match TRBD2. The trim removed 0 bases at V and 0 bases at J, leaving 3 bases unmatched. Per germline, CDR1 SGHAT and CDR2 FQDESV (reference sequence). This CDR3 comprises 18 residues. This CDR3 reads CASSLAPSGRASYNEQFF. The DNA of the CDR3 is TGTGCCAGCAGCTTAGCCCCTAGCGGGAGGGCCTCCTACAATGAGCAGTTCTTC.

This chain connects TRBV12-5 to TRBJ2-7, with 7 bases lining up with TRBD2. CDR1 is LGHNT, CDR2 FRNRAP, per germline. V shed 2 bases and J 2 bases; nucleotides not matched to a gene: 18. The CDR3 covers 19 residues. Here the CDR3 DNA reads TGTGCTAGTGGTTTGCCCCATTGGGCAGGGCTAGCGGAAACCTACGAGCAGTACGTC. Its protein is CASGLPHWAGLAETYEQYV.

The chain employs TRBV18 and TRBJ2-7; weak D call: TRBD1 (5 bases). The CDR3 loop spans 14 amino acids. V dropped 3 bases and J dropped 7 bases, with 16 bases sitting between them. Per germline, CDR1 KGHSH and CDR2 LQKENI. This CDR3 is CASSPPQQGNEQYF. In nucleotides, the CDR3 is TGTGCCAGCTCACCTCCACAGCAGGGAAATGAGCAGTACTTC.

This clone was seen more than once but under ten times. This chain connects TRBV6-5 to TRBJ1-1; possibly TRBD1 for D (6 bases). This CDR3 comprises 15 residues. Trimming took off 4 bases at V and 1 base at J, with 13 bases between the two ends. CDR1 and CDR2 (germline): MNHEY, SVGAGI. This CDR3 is CASSSRTDWNTEAFF. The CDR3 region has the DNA TGTGCCAGCAGTTCCCGGACAGACTGGAACACTGAAGCTTTCTTT.

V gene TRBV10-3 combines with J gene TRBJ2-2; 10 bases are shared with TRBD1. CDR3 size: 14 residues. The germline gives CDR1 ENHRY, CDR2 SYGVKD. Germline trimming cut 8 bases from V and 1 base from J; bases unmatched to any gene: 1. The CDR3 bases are TGTGCCATCTGGACAGGGGGGAACACCGGGGAGCTGTTTTTT. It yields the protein CAIWTGGNTGELFF.

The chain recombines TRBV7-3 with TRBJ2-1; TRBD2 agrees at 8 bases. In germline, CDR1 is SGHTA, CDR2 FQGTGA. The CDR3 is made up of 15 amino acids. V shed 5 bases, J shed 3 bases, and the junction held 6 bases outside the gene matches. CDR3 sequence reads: CASSLLADDYNEQFF. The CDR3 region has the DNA TGTGCCAGCAGCCTACTAGCGGACGACTACAATGAGCAGTTCTTC.

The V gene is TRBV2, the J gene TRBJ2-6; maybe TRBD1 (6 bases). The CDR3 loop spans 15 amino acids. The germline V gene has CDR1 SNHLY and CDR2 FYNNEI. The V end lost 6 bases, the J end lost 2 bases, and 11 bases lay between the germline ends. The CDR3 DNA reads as TGTGCCAGCAGAGTCTCAGGGGCTGGGGCCAACGTCCTGACTTTC. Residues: CASRVSGAGANVLTF. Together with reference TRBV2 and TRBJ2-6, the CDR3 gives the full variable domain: EPEVTQTPSHQVTQMGQEVILRCVPISNHLYFYWYRQILGQKVEFLVSFYNNEISEKSEIFDDQFSVERPDGSNFTLKIRSTKLEDSAMYFCASRVSGAGANVLTFGAGSRLTVL.

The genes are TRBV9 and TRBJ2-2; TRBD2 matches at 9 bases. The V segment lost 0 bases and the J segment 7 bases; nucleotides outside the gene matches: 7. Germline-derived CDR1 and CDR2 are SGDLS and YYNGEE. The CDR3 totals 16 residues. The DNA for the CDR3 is TGTGCCAGCAGCGTAGATGCGGGGGGGCGTGGCGGGGAGCTGTTTTTT. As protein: CASSVDAGGRGGELFF.

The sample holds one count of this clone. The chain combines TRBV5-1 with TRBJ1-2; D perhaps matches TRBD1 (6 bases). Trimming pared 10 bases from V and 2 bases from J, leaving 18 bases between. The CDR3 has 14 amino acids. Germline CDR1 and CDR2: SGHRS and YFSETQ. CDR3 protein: CASAVGGMNYGYTF. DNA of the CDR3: TGCGCCTCTGCGGTAGGGGGTATGAACTATGGCTACACCTTC. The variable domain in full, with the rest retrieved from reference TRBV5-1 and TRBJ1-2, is KAGVTQTPRYLIKTRGQQVTLSCSPISGHRSVSWYQQTPGQGLQFLFEYFSETQRNKGNFPGRFSGRQFSNSRSEMNVSTLELGDSALYLCASAVGGMNYGYTFGSGTRLTVV.

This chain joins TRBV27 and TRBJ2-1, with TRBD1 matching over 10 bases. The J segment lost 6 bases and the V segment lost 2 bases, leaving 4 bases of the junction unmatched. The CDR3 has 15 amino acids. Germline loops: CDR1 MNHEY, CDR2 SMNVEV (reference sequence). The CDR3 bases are TGTGCCAGCAGTTTAATAGGACAGGGGGGCAATGAGCAGTTCTTC. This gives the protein CASSLIGQGGNEQFF.

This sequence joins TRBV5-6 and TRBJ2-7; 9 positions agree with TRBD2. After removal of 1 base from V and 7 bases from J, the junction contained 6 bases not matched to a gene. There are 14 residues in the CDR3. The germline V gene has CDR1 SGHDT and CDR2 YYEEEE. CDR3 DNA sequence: TGTGCCAGCAGCTTGTCGGCGGGAGGGGGGGAGCAGTACGTC. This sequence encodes CASSLSAGGGEQYV.